What follows are 30 T cell receptor beta chains derived from one specimen sequenced in a study of blood T cell repertoires in COVID-19. Clones were read by immunoSEQ multiplex PCR, and TCRdb kept only the in-frame ones, dropping some. Among some 110,000 clones listed, approximately 90% were seen once. The sample comprised peripheral blood. The origin of the receptors is a man between 50 and 59 years old with COVID-19, enrolled during active disease.

V is TRBV5-1 and J is TRBJ2-3; D is ambiguous. The V end was cut by 0 bases, the J end by 4 bases, with 12 bases between. The CDR3 loop spans 15 amino acids. Germline assignment: CDR1 SGHRS and CDR2 YFSETQ. CDR3 in amino acids: CASSLDGVRSDTQYF. The DNA for the CDR3 is TGCGCCAGCAGCTTGGATGGAGTACGGTCAGATACGCAGTATTTT.

The chain joins TRBV11-3 to TRBJ1-5; D gene uncertain. The V end lost 0 bases, the J end lost 4 bases, and 7 bases lay between the germline ends. There are 14 residues in the CDR3. Germline CDR1 SGHNT, CDR2 YENEEA. The CDR3 DNA is TGTGCCAGCAGCTTAGACCCCAAAAATCAGCCCCAGCATTTT. Amino acid sequence: CASSLDPKNQPQHF. Full variable domain (remainder filled in from reference TRBV11-3 and TRBJ1-5): EAGVVQSPRYKIIEKKQPVAFWCNPISGHNTLYWYLQNLGQGPELLIRYENEEAVDDSQLPKDRFSAERLKGVDSTLKIQPAELGDSAVYLCASSLDPKNQPQHFGDGTRLSIL.

The V and J genes are TRBV9 and TRBJ1-4; 10 bases line up with TRBD1. Germline CDR1 reads SGDLS; CDR2 reads YYNGEE. The CDR3 sequence is 14 residues long. Germline trimming cut 4 bases from V and 6 bases from J; bases unmatched to any gene: 3. CDR3 in amino acids: CASSRQGADEKLFF. The CDR3 region has the DNA TGTGCCAGCAGCAGACAGGGGGCCGATGAAAAACTGTTTTTT.

The chain employs TRBV11-2 and TRBJ2-5; maybe TRBD2 (6 bases). There are 14 residues in the CDR3. Trimming cost V 5 bases and J 7 bases, with 17 bases left between them. CDR1 and CDR2 (germline): SGHAT, FQNNGV. CDR3 coding DNA: TGTGCCAGCAGCCCAATGGGGGGACCCTCGACCCAGTACTTC. Translated, it gives CASSPMGGPSTQYF.

The rearrangement links TRBV19 to TRBJ2-5, with 12 nucleotides matching TRBD2. Germline CDR1 and CDR2: LNHDA and SQIVND (reference sequence). The CDR3 is 14 residues long. Trimming took 11 bases from V and 5 from J; bases not matched to a gene: 9. The CDR3 protein is CACSSGRARETQYF. Written as DNA, the CDR3 is TGTGCCTGTTCTAGCGGGAGGGCAAGGGAGACCCAGTACTTC.

V usage is TRBV12-3 or TRBV12-4 and J usage is TRBJ2-3, with D perhaps matching TRBD1 (6 bases). Trimming pared 1 base from V and 10 bases from J, leaving 12 bases between. This CDR3 region has 13 residues. The CDR3: CASSLDRVGAQYF. The CDR3 nucleotides read TGTGCCAGCAGTTTAGACAGGGTTGGAGCGCAGTATTTT.

This chain links TRBV3-1 (or the pseudogene TRBV3-2) with TRBJ1-1; TRBD1 might be the D (6 bases). This CDR3 has 15 residues. V lost 1 base and J lost 2, with 11 bases in between. The germline CDR1 and CDR2 sequences are LGHDT and YNNKEL (reference sequence). Here the CDR3 DNA reads TGTGCCAGCAGCCAAGGAACAGGGCAAAACACTGAAGCTTTCTTT. Amino acid sequence: CASSQGTGQNTEAFF.

The chain combines TRBV6-6 with TRBJ1-3; D not resolved. The CDR3 contains 15 residues. The V end lost 5 bases, the J end lost 2 bases, and 13 bases lay between the germline ends. Germline values: CDR1 MNHNY, CDR2 SVGAGI (reference sequence). The CDR3 region has the DNA TGTGCCAGCAGTCCGCGGATGAACCCTGGAAACACCATATATTTT. Translating gives CASSPRMNPGNTIYF.

The genes are TRBV7-9 and TRBJ2-5; D remains ambiguous. CDR3 size: 13 residues. Looked up from germline, CDR1 is SEHNR and CDR2 is FQNEAQ (reference sequence). Trimming cost V 3 bases and J 9 bases, with 14 bases left between them. CDR3 in amino acids: CASSFVPIEAQYF. CDR3 sequence (DNA): TGTGCCAGCAGCTTCGTCCCCATTGAGGCCCAGTACTTC.

The V call is TRBV27, the J call TRBJ2-7; tentatively, D is TRBD2 (5 bases). V shed 5 bases and J shed 0 bases, with 8 bases lying between them. CDR3 size: 13 residues. The germline V gene has CDR1 MNHEY and CDR2 SMNVEV (reference sequence). Here the CDR3 reads CASSPGSSYEQYF. The CDR3 nucleotides are TGTGCCAGCAGTCCGGGGAGCTCCTACGAGCAGTACTTC.

The CDR3 spells CASSELVGGRGGEQFF. The CDR3 coding sequence is TGTGCCAGCAGTGAACTGGTGGGGGGAAGGGGAGGTGAGCAGTTCTTC. The chain couples TRBV2 to TRBJ2-1, with D possibly being TRBD2 (6 bases). This CDR3 has 16 amino acids. Germline-derived CDR1 and CDR2 are SNHLY and FYNNEI. V lost 2 bases, J lost 9 bases, and 20 bases lay in between. The full variable domain, completed using reference TRBV2 and TRBJ2-1, is EPEVTQTPSHQVTQMGQEVILRCVPISNHLYFYWYRQILGQKVEFLVSFYNNEISEKSEIFDDQFSVERPDGSNFTLKIRSTKLEDSAMYFCASSELVGGRGGEQFFGPGTRLTVL.

This rearrangement joins TRBV7-3 to TRBJ2-5, with 9 bases fitting TRBD2. The CDR3 length is 15 residues. Germline V CDR1 and CDR2: SGHTA, FQGTGA. Trimming removed 1 base from V and 5 bases from J; junction bases left unmatched: 5. CDR3 bases: TGTGCCAGCAGCTTAAGTAGCGGGAGCGATGAGACCCAGTACTTC. Encoded protein: CASSLSSGSDETQYF.

J is TRBJ2-3 and V is TRBV9, with TRBD2 matching over 7 bases. J was trimmed by 0 bases and V by 0 bases; bases with no gene match: 10. CDR1 is SGDLS, CDR2 YYNGEE, per germline. The CDR3 covers 18 residues. The CDR3 nucleotides read TGTGCCAGCAGCGTAGCCCCCCCGGGAGCGGGGAGCACAGATACGCAGTATTTT. Protein product: CASSVAPPGAGSTDTQYF.

The V call is TRBV4-1, the J call TRBJ2-1; TRBD2 agrees at 13 bases. The length of the CDR3 is 17 residues. The J segment lost 5 bases and the V segment lost 1 base, leaving 5 bases of the junction unmatched. Germline lookup yields CDR1 MGHRA and CDR2 YSYEKL. CDR3 residues: CASSQVTTSGRDNEQFF. The CDR3 DNA reads TGCGCCAGCAGCCAAGTTACAACTAGCGGGAGGGACAATGAGCAGTTCTTC.

This clone was observed once. The chain carries TRBV2 and TRBJ1-2; D is unresolved. V was clipped by 6 bases and J by 7 bases, with 21 bases between them. The length of the CDR3 is 15 residues. Germline V gene sequence: CDR1 SNHLY, CDR2 FYNNEI. This CDR3 is CASSLKRLEFTGYTF. CDR3 in DNA: TGTGCCAGCAGCCTAAAGAGACTTGAGTTCACTGGCTACACCTTC.

This chain uses TRBV27 with TRBJ1-5, with D unclear. The CDR3 length is 13 residues. Germline values: CDR1 MNHEY, CDR2 SMNVEV (reference sequence). Trimming left V 4 bases short and J 9 bases short, with 13 bases between. CDR3 amino acids: CASSSPGQWPQHF. In DNA form, the CDR3 reads TGTGCCAGCAGTTCACCCGGTCAATGGCCCCAGCATTTT.

V usage is TRBV11-2 and J usage is TRBJ1-1; D is uncertain. The V gene's germline CDR1 is SGHAT and CDR2 FQNNGV. Trimming stripped 4 bases from V and 1 base from J, with 13 bases between. The CDR3 totals 15 residues. CDR3 coding DNA: TGTGCCAGCAGCTCCCTTTTTCGAGGGAACACTGAAGCTTTCTTT. The encoded protein is CASSSLFRGNTEAFF.

The chain is built from TRBV5-1 and TRBJ1-4, with D unresolved. The CDR3 covers 14 residues. Per germline, CDR1 SGHRS and CDR2 YFSETQ. Deletions cut 1 base from V and 2 bases from J, with 6 bases between. The CDR3 DNA reads TGCGCCAGCAGCTTGATGGCCACTAATGAAAAACTGTTTTTT. It codes for CASSLMATNEKLFF.

The chain uses TRBV4-1 and TRBJ2-5, with 9 bases lining up with TRBD1. Germline trimming cut 6 bases from V and 0 bases from J; bases unmatched to any gene: 2. Per the germline V gene, CDR1 is MGHRA and CDR2 is YSYEKL. The CDR3 contains 14 residues. The CDR3 reads CASRGQGYQETQYF. Here the CDR3 DNA reads TGCGCCAGCAGAGGACAGGGGTACCAAGAGACCCAGTACTTC.

This chain uses TRBV9 with TRBJ2-6; D is unresolved. Germline values: CDR1 SGDLS, CDR2 YYNGEE. The CDR3 contains 15 residues. V was cut by 0 bases and J by 0 bases, with 4 bases left in between. The CDR3 is CASSVALSGANVLTF. The CDR3 bases are TGTGCCAGCAGCGTAGCTCTCTCTGGGGCCAACGTCCTGACTTTC.

The chain combines TRBV24-1 with TRBJ1-1; D remains ambiguous. The germline gives CDR1 KGHDR, CDR2 SFDVKD. V dropped 4 bases and J dropped 8 bases, with 16 bases sitting between them. CDR3 length: 14 residues. CDR3 sequence reads: CATSEPQRRREAFF. The CDR3, as DNA: TGTGCCACCAGTGAACCGCAACGAAGGAGGGAAGCTTTCTTT.

The genes are TRBV5-1 and TRBJ2-7; 9 bases are shared with TRBD1. The CDR3 length is 14 residues. Germline V gives CDR1 SGHRS, CDR2 YFSETQ. After removal of 4 bases from V and 6 bases from J, the junction contained 8 bases not matched to a gene. This CDR3 is CASSPPGQGVEQYF. In DNA, the CDR3 is TGCGCCAGCAGCCCCCCGGGACAGGGTGTCGAGCAGTACTTC.

The rearrangement uses TRBV11-3 and TRBJ2-1, with a tentative D call TRBD2 (7 bases). The V gene lost 4 bases and the J gene lost 7 bases, with 17 bases spanning the gap. Germline V gene lookup returns CDR1 SGHNT and CDR2 YENEEA. The CDR3 is 15 residues long. The CDR3 is CASSSRGAGMNEQFF. The CDR3 DNA is TGTGCCAGCAGCTCTCGGGGGGCCGGGATGAATGAGCAGTTCTTC.

This chain joins TRBV19 and TRBJ2-1, with 13 bases fitting TRBD2. The V segment lost 2 bases and the J segment 7 bases; nucleotides outside the gene matches: 5. Germline CDR1 LNHDA, CDR2 SQIVND (reference sequence). The CDR3 is 16 amino acids. The CDR3 loop reads CASSIRGTSGMNEQFF. The CDR3 bases are TGTGCCAGTAGTATACGGGGGACTAGCGGGATGAATGAGCAGTTCTTC.

This chain joins TRBV6-2 or TRBV6-3 and TRBJ2-7; 7 nucleotides agree with TRBD1. Germline CDR1 MNHEY, CDR2 SVGEGT. V was pared by 2 bases and J by 2 bases, with 6 bases of the junction left unmatched. The CDR3 consists of 15 residues. CDR3 nucleotides: TGTGCCAGCAGTTACGAGACAGGGATAACCTACGAGCAGTACTTC. It is translated as CASSYETGITYEQYF.

The chain combines TRBV6-5 with TRBJ2-7, with D possibly being TRBD1 (5 bases). Germline values: CDR1 MNHEY, CDR2 SVGAGI. This CDR3 spans 15 amino acids. Trimming shortened V by 8 bases and J by 5 bases, and 22 bases separated the two germline ends. The CDR3 loop is CASGQGIGFGNEQYV. CDR3 DNA: TGTGCCAGCGGGCAGGGAATAGGGTTCGGCAACGAGCAGTACGTC.

The genes are TRBV2 and TRBJ2-7, with a weak D call TRBD2 (5 bases). The germline V and J ends were trimmed by 8 bases and 6 bases, with 17 bases remaining between them. The CDR3 has 13 residues. CDR1 is SNHLY, CDR2 FYNNEI, per germline. This CDR3 is CASVGSLGFEQYV. The DNA of the CDR3 is TGTGCCAGCGTAGGGAGTCTAGGATTCGAGCAGTACGTC.

CDR3 sequence: CASRETGGGEKLFF. In DNA, the CDR3 is TGTGCCAGCAGGGAAACAGGTGGGGGGGAAAAACTGTTTTTT. This chain joins TRBV25-1 and TRBJ1-4, with a weak D call TRBD1 (5 bases). This CDR3 spans 14 amino acids. Between the trimmed V and J ends, which lost 6 bases and 8 bases, there was a span of 16 bases. Germline lookup yields CDR1 MGHDK and CDR2 SYGVNS.

This clone was found once. J is TRBJ2-7 and V is TRBV5-1; the match to TRBD1 covers 10 bases. Trimming cost V 6 bases and J 5 bases; bases outside gene matches: 11. The length of the CDR3 is 15 residues. CDR1 is SGHRS, CDR2 YFSETQ, per germline. The CDR3 is CASTLLGTGDNEQYF. The CDR3 DNA follows: TGCGCCAGCACTCTATTAGGGACAGGGGACAACGAGCAGTACTTC.

The chain combines TRBV7-9 with TRBJ2-1; the match to TRBD2 covers 10 bases. The V gene end was trimmed by 4 bases and the J gene end by 6 bases; junction bases not matched to a gene: 9. CDR1 and CDR2 from the germline V gene are SEHNR and FQNEAQ (reference sequence). The CDR3 runs to 16 residues. The CDR3 here is CASSSPGTSAINEQFF. The DNA of the CDR3 is TGTGCCAGCAGCTCACCCGGGACTAGCGCTATCAATGAGCAGTTCTTC.